This TCR beta chain originates from a study of blood T cell repertoires in COVID-19. The overall study: The United States, Italy and Spain provided the acute and convalescent COVID-19 samples.

With V trimmed by 6 bases and J by 4 bases, 10 bases remained unmatched. From germline, CDR1 is ENHRY and CDR2 SYGVKD. The CDR3 spans 15 residues. In the authors' methods: From reference gene primer amplification, estimates of nucleated cell counts were derived. Produced via immunoSEQ multiplex PCR; TCRdb's table is partial and in-frame only. V and J calls and clone size are copied from that table; D and trimming were computed from the DNA. The table lists 240,000 or so clones, approximately 86% of them singletons. V is TRBV10-3 and J is TRBJ1-1, with 8 positions matching TRBD1. The sequence was obtained from a woman in her 70s with active or convalescent COVID-19. Material: peripheral blood. CDR3 loop: CAIRDRESRGTEAFF. The CDR3 region has the DNA TGTGCCATCAGGGACAGGGAGAGTAGGGGCACTGAAGCTTTCTTT.